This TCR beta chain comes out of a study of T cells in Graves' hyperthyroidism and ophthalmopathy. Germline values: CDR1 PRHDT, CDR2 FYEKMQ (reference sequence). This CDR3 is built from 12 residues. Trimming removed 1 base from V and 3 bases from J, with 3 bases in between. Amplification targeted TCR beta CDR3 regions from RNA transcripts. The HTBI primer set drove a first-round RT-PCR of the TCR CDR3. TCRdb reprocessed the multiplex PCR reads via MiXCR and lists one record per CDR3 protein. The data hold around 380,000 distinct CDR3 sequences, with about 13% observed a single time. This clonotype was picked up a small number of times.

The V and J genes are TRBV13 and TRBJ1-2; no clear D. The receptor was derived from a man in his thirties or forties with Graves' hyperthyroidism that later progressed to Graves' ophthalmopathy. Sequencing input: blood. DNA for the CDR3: TGTGCCAGCAGCTTAGATGACTATGGCTACACCTTC. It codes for CASSLDDYGYTF.